This passage covers 10 T cell receptor beta chains from one sample sequenced in a study of regulatory T cells in long-lasting Graves disease. Time point given: persistent/refractory GD, antithyroid drugs over 5 years with positive TRAb. Generation of the TCR library employed RNA extracted from PBMCs. Both iRepertoire HTBI primers and Arm-PCR of CDR3 regions were used to build the TCR beta libraries. Each CDR3 protein is one row after TCRdb ran MiXCR on the multiplex PCR reads. The sample records about 430,000 distinct CDR3 sequences, over 20% being singletons. The sample consisted of peripheral blood mononuclear cells (PBMCs), taken when the disease was refractory, from a patient treated with antithyroid drugs. The receptors originated from a female donor with Graves disease.

At least ten counts were recorded for this clonotype. The DNA of the CDR3 is TGTGCCAGCAAAGGGGGACTCTCCTACGAGCAGTACTTC. It codes for CASKGGLSYEQYF. The chain employs TRBV27 and TRBJ2-7, with D possibly called TRBD1 or TRBD2 (6 bases each). This CDR3 spans 13 amino acids. Trimming took 7 bases from V and 0 from J, leaving 10 bases between them. Germline CDR1 MNHEY, CDR2 SMNVEV (reference sequence).

A few counts support this clonotype. This may be a read error, as it is one base from a much larger clone. The V call is TRBV25-1, the J call TRBJ1-1; maybe TRBD1 (5 bases). This CDR3 spans 12 amino acids. In germline, CDR1 is MGHDK, CDR2 SYGVNS. The V and J ends lost 4 bases and 3 bases respectively, with 6 bases between them. Written as DNA, the CDR3 is TGTGCCAGCAGTGCCAGGGACACTGAAGCTTTCTTT. Protein product: CASSARDTEAFF. Full variable domain (rest looked up from reference TRBV25-1 and TRBJ1-1): EADIYQTPRYLVIGTGKKITLECSQTMGHDKMYWYQQDPGMELHLIHYSYGVNSTEKGDLSSESTVSRIRTEHFPLTLESARPSHTSQYLCASSARDTEAFFGQGTRLTVV.

The sample holds many counts of this clonotype. V is TRBV2 and J is TRBJ2-7; 10 bases line up with TRBD1. V lost 6 bases, J lost 3 bases, and 8 bases stayed unmatched. The CDR3 has 15 amino acids. Germline V CDR1 and CDR2: SNHLY, FYNNEI. The chain's CDR3 is CASRRGRTGGYEQYF. The DNA of the CDR3 is TGTGCCAGCAGAAGGGGGCGGACAGGGGGCTACGAGCAGTACTTC.

This clonotype has at least ten counts. This chain connects TRBV3-1 to TRBJ1-5; TRBD1 agrees at 8 bases. The CDR3 runs 15 residues. With 6 bases clipped from V and 1 base from J, the junction kept 5 bases outside the gene matches. CDR1 LGHDT and CDR2 YNNKEL come from the germline V gene (reference sequence). The CDR3 coding sequence is TGTGCCAGCAGTCCGGACAGGGCCAGCAATCAGCCCCAGCATTTT. Protein product: CASSPDRASNQPQHF. Looking up the rest from reference TRBV3-1 and TRBJ1-5 gives the full variable domain: DTAVSQTPKYLVTQMGNDKSIKCEQNLGHDTMYWYKQDSKKFLKIMFSYNNKELIINETVPNRFSPKSPDKAHLNLHINSLELGDSAVYFCASSPDRASNQPQHFGDGTRLSIL.

V gene TRBV20-1 combines with J gene TRBJ1-3; D possibly corresponds to TRBD1 (6 bases). V gave up 3 bases and J gave up 0 bases, with 9 bases separating them. CDR3 length: 14 amino acids. Germline assignment: CDR1 DFQATT and CDR2 SNEGSKA (reference sequence). CDR3 amino acids: CSARNRASGNTIYF. In nucleotides, the CDR3 is TGCAGTGCTAGGAACAGGGCCTCTGGAAACACCATATATTTT.

There are many counts of this clonotype. The chain has TRBV2 and TRBJ2-2; the match to TRBD1 covers 8 bases. Per germline, CDR1 SNHLY and CDR2 FYNNEI. The CDR3 has 17 residues. V shed 5 bases, J shed 3 bases, and the junction held 11 bases outside the gene matches. The CDR3: CASSYFRTGQDTGELFF. The CDR3 nucleotides read TGTGCCAGCAGTTATTTCAGGACAGGGCAGGACACCGGGGAGCTGTTTTTT.

This clonotype was seen only a few times. The chain uses TRBV27 and TRBJ2-2, with D perhaps matching TRBD2 (6 bases). V lost 2 bases, J lost 8 bases, and 15 bases lay in between. The CDR3 length is 15 residues. Per germline, CDR1 MNHEY and CDR2 SMNVEV (reference sequence). CDR3 in DNA: TGTGCCAGCAGTTTACTCGGGAGCTTAGTAGGGGAGCTGTTTTTT. As protein: CASSLLGSLVGELFF.

This clonotype was observed many times. The chain employs TRBV28 and TRBJ2-7; maybe TRBD2 (6 bases). CDR1 and CDR2 from the germline V gene are MDHEN and SYDVKM. This CDR3 is built from 14 residues. Trimming shortened V by 7 bases and J by 4 bases, and 17 bases separated the two germline ends. CDR3 sequence reads: CASKLGGGAYEQYF. DNA of the CDR3: TGTGCCAGCAAACTGGGAGGAGGGGCTTACGAGCAGTACTTC. The full variable domain, in which reference TRBV28 and TRBJ2-7 provide the parts outside the CDR3, is DVKVTQSSRYLVKRTGEKVFLECVQDMDHENMFWYRQDPGLGLRLIYFSYDVKMKEKGDIPEGYSVSREKKERFSLILESASTNQTSMYLCASKLGGGAYEQYFGPGTRLTVT.

This clonotype has a count of ten or more. The rearrangement joins TRBV2 to TRBJ1-1; D remains unclear. Germline-derived CDR1 and CDR2 are SNHLY and FYNNEI. The V end lost 5 bases, the J end lost 1 base, and 14 bases lay between the germline ends. CDR3 length equals 15 residues. Here the CDR3 DNA reads TGTGCCAGCAGTAATCGGGGAGGTTGGAACACTGAAGCTTTCTTT. Encoded protein: CASSNRGGWNTEAFF.

In its sample, this clonotype was seen a few times. The chain is built from TRBV20-1 and TRBJ2-7; a weak D match, TRBD1 (7 bases). V was clipped by 6 bases and J by 2 bases, with 14 bases between them. The CDR3 has 13 amino acids. Germline V gene lookup returns CDR1 DFQATT and CDR2 SNEGSKA (reference sequence). The CDR3 is CSAPDRTTYEQYF. CDR3 coding DNA: TGCAGTGCGCCGGACAGGACTACCTACGAGCAGTACTTC.